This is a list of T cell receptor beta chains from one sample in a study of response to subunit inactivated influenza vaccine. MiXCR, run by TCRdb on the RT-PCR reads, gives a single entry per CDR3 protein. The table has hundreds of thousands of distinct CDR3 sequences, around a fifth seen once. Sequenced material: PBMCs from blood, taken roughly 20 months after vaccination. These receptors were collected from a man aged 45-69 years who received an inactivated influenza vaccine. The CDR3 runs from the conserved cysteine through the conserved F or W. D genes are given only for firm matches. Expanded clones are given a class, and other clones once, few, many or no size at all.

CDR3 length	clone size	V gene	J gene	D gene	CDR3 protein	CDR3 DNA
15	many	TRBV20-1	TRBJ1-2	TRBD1	CSANPRTGGDFGYTF	TGCAGTGCTAACCCCCGGACAGGGGGCGATTTTGGCTACACCTTC
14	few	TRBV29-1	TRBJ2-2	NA	CSVAAGSNTGELFF	TGCAGCGTTGCGGCAGGGTCGAACACCGGGGAGCTGTTTTTT
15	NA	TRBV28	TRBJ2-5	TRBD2	CASSPVWGGKETQYF	TGTGCCAGCAGTCCTGTATGGGGGGGAAAAGAGACCCAGTACTTC
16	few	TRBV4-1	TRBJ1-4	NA	CASSPYGEPRREKLFF	TGCGCCAGCAGCCCATACGGCGAGCCCAGGCGGGAAAAACTGTTTTTT
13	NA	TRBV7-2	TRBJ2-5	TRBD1	CASSFRDRETQYF	TGTGCCAGCAGCTTTAGGGACAGGGAGACCCAGTACTTC
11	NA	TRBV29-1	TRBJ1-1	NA	CSVRLGAEAFF	TGCAGCGTCCGCCTGGGGGCTGAAGCTTTCTTT
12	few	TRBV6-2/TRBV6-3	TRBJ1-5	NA	CASSGTGEAQHF	TGTGCCAGCAGTGGAACGGGAGAGGCCCAGCATTTT
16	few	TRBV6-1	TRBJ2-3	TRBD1	CASSDPRGIYTDTQYF	TGTGCCAGCAGTGACCCCAGGGGGATCTACACAGATACGCAGTATTTT
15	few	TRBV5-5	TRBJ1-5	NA	CASSLDGGRNQPQHF	TGTGCCAGCAGCTTGGATGGGGGGAGGAATCAGCCCCAGCATTTT
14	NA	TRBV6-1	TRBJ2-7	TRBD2	CASRPLAGGYEQYF	TGTGCCAGCAGGCCCCTAGCGGGAGGTTACGAGCAGTACTTC
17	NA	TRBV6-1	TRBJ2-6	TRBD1	CASSAPGQGSGANVLTF	TGTGCCAGCAGTGCACCGGGACAGGGCTCTGGGGCCAACGTCCTGACTTTC
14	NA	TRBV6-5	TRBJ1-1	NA	CASSYRRGNTEAFF	TGTGCCAGCAGTTACCGCAGGGGGAACACTGAAGCTTTCTTT
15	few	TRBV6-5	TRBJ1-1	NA	CASSLGQSIYTEAFF	TGTGCCAGCAGTTTAGGACAGTCGATTTACACTGAAGCTTTCTTT
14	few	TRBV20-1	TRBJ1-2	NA	CSAPERGGLYGYTF	TGCAGTGCTCCAGAGCGGGGAGGGCTTTACGGCTACACCTTC
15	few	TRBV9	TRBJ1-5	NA	CASSGGTDSNQPQHF	TGTGCCAGCAGCGGCGGGACGGATAGCAATCAGCCCCAGCATTTT
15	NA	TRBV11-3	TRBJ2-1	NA	CASSSLIGPLNEQFF	TGTGCCAGCAGCTCCCTGATTGGACCTTTGAATGAGCAGTTCTTC
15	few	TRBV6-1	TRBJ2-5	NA	CASSKALRSQETQYF	TGTGCCAGCAGTAAGGCCCTGCGGTCCCAAGAGACCCAGTACTTC
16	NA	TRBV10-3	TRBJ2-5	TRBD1	CAISDDRGLMGETQYF	TGTGCCATCAGTGACGACAGGGGGCTAATGGGAGAGACCCAGTACTTC
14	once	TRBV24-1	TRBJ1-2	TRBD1	CATSDGTGGYGYTF	TGTGCCACCAGTGATGGAACAGGGGGCTATGGCTACACCTTC
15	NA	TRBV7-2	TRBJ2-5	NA	CASSSTGRPQETQYF	TGTGCCAGCAGCTCCACAGGCAGGCCTCAAGAGACCCAGTACTTC
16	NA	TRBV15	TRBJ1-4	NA	CATSRVGDRFGEKLFF	TGTGCCACCAGCAGAGTCGGGGATCGATTCGGTGAAAAACTGTTTTTT
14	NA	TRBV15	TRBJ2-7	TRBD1	CATSQTGQTYEQYF	TGTGCCACCAGCCAAACGGGACAGACCTACGAGCAGTACTTC
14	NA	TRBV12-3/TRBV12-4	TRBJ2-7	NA	CASSFMSGPGEQYF	TGTGCCAGCAGTTTTATGTCAGGTCCTGGCGAGCAGTACTTC
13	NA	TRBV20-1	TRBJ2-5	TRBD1	CSAKGQGPETQYF	TGCAGTGCAAAGGGACAGGGCCCAGAGACCCAGTACTTC
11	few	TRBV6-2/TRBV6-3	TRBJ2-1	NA	CATWAYNEQFF	TGTGCCACGTGGGCCTACAATGAGCAGTTCTTC
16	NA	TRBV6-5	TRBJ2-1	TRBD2	CASRYSGGTSYNEQFF	TGTGCCAGCAGGTATAGCGGGGGGACCTCCTACAATGAGCAGTTCTTC
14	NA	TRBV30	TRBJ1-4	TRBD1	CASGQAPTNEKLFF	TGTGCCTCCGGACAGGCGCCAACTAATGAAAAACTGTTTTTT
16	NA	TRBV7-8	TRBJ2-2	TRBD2	CASSLPSGRGSGELFF	TGTGCCAGCAGCTTGCCTAGCGGGAGAGGCTCCGGGGAGCTGTTTTTT
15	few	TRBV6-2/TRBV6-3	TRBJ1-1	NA	CASSSSRMWNTEAFF	TGTGCCAGCAGTTCTTCCAGGATGTGGAACACTGAAGCTTTCTTT
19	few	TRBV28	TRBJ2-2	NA	CASSLWWDTNIANTGELFF	TGTGCCAGCAGTTTATGGTGGGACACCAATATCGCGAACACCGGGGAGCTGTTTTTT
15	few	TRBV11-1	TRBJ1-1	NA	CASSLGPGHWTEAFF	TGTGCCAGCAGCTTAGGTCCAGGGCATTGGACTGAAGCTTTCTTT
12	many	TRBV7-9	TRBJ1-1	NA	CASSSWNTEAFF	TGTGCCAGCAGCTCTTGGAACACTGAAGCTTTCTTT
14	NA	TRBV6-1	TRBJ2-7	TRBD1	CASSVGTVSYEQYF	TGTGCCAGCAGTGTCGGGACAGTCTCCTACGAGCAGTACTTC
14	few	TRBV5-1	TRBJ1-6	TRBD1	CASSADRGNSPLHF	TGCGCCAGCAGCGCGGACAGGGGAAATTCACCCCTCCACTTT
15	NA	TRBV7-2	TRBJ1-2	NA	CASSLPPTDTYGYTF	TGTGCCAGCAGCTTACCGCCGACAGATACTTATGGCTACACCTTC
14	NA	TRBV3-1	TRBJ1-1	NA	CASSQAVGKSESFF	TGTGCCAGCAGCCAAGCGGTGGGTAAATCTGAATCTTTCTTT
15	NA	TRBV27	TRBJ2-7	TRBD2	CASSLTLGLAYEQYF	TGTGCCAGCAGTTTAACTTTGGGACTAGCCTACGAGCAGTACTTC
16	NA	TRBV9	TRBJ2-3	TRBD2	CASSVGTSASTDTQYF	TGTGCCAGCAGCGTCGGGACTAGTGCTAGCACAGATACGCAGTATTTT
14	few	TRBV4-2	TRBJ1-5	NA	CASSQEVGYQPQHF	TGTGCCAGCAGCCAAGAGGTGGGTTATCAGCCCCAGCATTTT
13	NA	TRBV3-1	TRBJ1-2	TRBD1	CASSQTGMDGYTF	TGTGCCAGCAGCCAGACAGGGATGGACGGCTACACCTTC
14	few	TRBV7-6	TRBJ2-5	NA	CASSFDRIQETQYF	TGTGCCAGCAGCTTCGACAGGATCCAAGAGACCCAGTACTTC
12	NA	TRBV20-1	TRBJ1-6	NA	CSVGESYSPLHF	TGCAGCGTGGGGGAGTCATATTCACCCCTCCACTTT
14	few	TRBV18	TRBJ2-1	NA	CASLRPDSHNEQFF	TGTGCCAGCTTACGACCTGATTCCCACAATGAGCAGTTCTTC
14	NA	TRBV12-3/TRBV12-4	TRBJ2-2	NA	CASSQGLYTGELFF	TGTGCCAGCAGCCAAGGGCTATACACCGGGGAGCTGTTTTTT
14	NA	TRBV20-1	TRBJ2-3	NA	CSAGGGADVDTQYF	TGCAGTGCTGGTGGCGGGGCAGACGTAGATACGCAGTATTTT
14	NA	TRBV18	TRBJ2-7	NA	CASSPRSAPDEQYF	TGTGCCAGCTCACCACGGTCCGCGCCAGACGAGCAGTACTTC
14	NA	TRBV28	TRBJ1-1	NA	CASRGQGRGTEAFF	TGTGCCAGCAGGGGCCAGGGAAGGGGCACTGAAGCTTTCTTT